This entry lists 24 T cell receptor beta chains sequenced from one sample in a study of tumor-infiltrating lymphocytes in primary liver carcinoma (dated by TCRdb to between 2016 and 2019). RNA from unsorted whole blood was extracted with TRIzol reagent, and germline DNA was obtained with the DNeasy Blood & Tissue kit. The reads were generated on an Illumina HiSeq 2500. TCRbeta-specific cDNA was reverse-transcribed from 500 ng total RNA using a constant-region primer and ProtoScript II reverse transcriptase. Three nested multiplex PCR rounds, following a slightly modified ARM-PCR procedure, were used to build the TCRbeta libraries. Each of the first two PCR rounds ran for approximately 10 cycles using multiplex TRBV1-TRBV30 forward primers together with a Cbeta reverse primer. The public reads were reanalyzed by TCRdb: fastp trimming at Q25, MiXCR alignment, in-frame beta chains only. For every CDR3 protein sequence, its rows merge into one entry that carries the most common genes and DNA. The table for this sample lists about 310,000 distinct CDR3 sequences; about 62% of them were counted only once. The ten top clones hold approximately 9.4% of the sample.

The specimen sequenced was peripheral blood. Receptor source: a man in his forties with primary liver carcinoma and hepatitis B virus infection.

This clonotype was seen a single time. Its ends do not fully match the called genes, so a read error is possible. The CDR3 loop reads CTSSYSQGQTYGYTF. In DNA, the CDR3 is TGTACCAGCAGTTACTCTCAAGGACAGACGTATGGATACACCTTC. V and J are TRBV6-2 or TRBV6-3 and TRBJ1-2; D perhaps matches TRBD1 (6 bases). Germline values: CDR1 MNHEY, CDR2 SVGEGT. The CDR3 covers 15 residues.

This clonotype was seen more than once but under ten times. The rearrangement links TRBV5-1 to TRBJ1-1; D not certain. The ends were cut back, 0 bases at V and 0 bases at J, with 9 bases in the middle. The V gene's germline CDR1 is SGHRS and CDR2 YFSETQ. This CDR3 region has 15 residues. CDR3 DNA sequence: TGCGCCAGCAGCTTGGGGGCACAGATGAACACTGAAGCTTTCTTT. It translates to CASSLGAQMNTEAFF.

This clonotype was counted once. This could be a read error, since a much larger clone is one nucleotide away. Written as DNA, the CDR3 is TGTGTCAGCAGCTTGAGGGACAGGACCGAAGCTTTCTTT. It yields the protein CVSSLRDRTEAFF. The chain recombines TRBV5-4 with TRBJ1-1; 8 bases fit TRBD1. The CDR3 loop spans 13 amino acids. The germline V gene encodes CDR1 SGHNT and CDR2 YYREEE (reference sequence). The full variable domain, completed using reference TRBV5-4 and TRBJ1-1, is ETGVTQSPTHLIKTRGQQVTLRCSSQSGHNTVSWYQQALGQGPQFIFQYYREEENGRGNFPPRFSGLQFPNYSSELNVNALELDDSALYLCVSSLRDRTEAFFGQGTRLTVV.

This chain joins TRBV7-9 and TRBJ1-1, with unresolved D. Germline assignment: CDR1 SEHNR and CDR2 FQNEAQ (reference sequence). The ends were cut back, 4 bases at V and 7 bases at J, with 16 bases in the middle. CDR3 size: 14 residues. The CDR3 coding sequence is TGTGCCAGCAGCTATCCTCCGGGGTACAATGAAGCTTTCTTT. This encodes CASSYPPGYNEAFF.

With regard to this clonotype: A single base separates this from a much larger clone, so it may be a read error. The chain carries TRBV6-1 and TRBJ1-5; perhaps TRBD1 as D (6 bases). V was pared by 0 bases and J by 2 bases, with 11 bases between. The CDR3 is made up of 16 amino acids. Germline values: CDR1 MNHNS, CDR2 SASEGT. CDR3 region: CASSEAGGSGNQPQHF. The DNA of the CDR3 is TGTGCCAGCAGTGAAGCAGGGGGGTCGGGCAATCAGCCCCAGCATTTT.

On this clonotype itself: One end of the junction fails to match germline, which may point to a read error. The J gene is TRBJ2-1, the V gene TRBV4-3, with 10 bases lining up with TRBD2. The CDR3 runs to 18 residues. In germline, CDR1 is LGHNA, CDR2 YSLEER. CDR3 sequence (DNA): TGCGCCAGCAGCCAGGAGTTGTCGAGACTAGCGGGTTACAATGAGCAGTTCTTT. Amino acid sequence: CASSQELSRLAGYNEQFF.

Ten or more counts support this clonotype. The rearrangement joins TRBV11-1 to TRBJ1-1; D is uncertain. This CDR3 comprises 15 residues. V was clipped by 4 bases and J by 4 bases, with 16 bases between them. Germline CDR1 SGHAT, CDR2 FQDESV (reference sequence). The CDR3 DNA sequence: TGTGCCAGCAGCTCCGACACCATTGGGTCCACTGAAGCTTTCTTT. Amino acids: CASSSDTIGSTEAFF.

Notes on this clonotype: One junction end disagrees with the germline gene, perhaps due to a read error. The CDR3 nucleotides are TGTGCCAGCAGCTTGGGACACCTTCTCTACAAGCAGTACTTC. Its translation is CASSLGHLLYKQYF. The chain uses TRBV5-5 and TRBJ2-7; D ambiguous. CDR1 is SGHKS and CDR2 is YYEKEE in the germline V gene (reference sequence). This CDR3 comprises 14 residues.

Note on this clonotype: A read error is likely, as this CDR3 ends without the conserved phenylalanine or tryptophan. This chain joins TRBV29-1 and TRBJ2-7, with D tentatively TRBD1 (7 bases). Germline CDR1 and CDR2: SQVTM and ANQGSEA. The length of the CDR3 is 18 residues. The CDR3 sequence is CCVEAYGGRLDRAYEQYL. The CDR3 bases are TGCTGCGTTGAAGCCTACGGGGGAAGACTCGACAGGGCCTACGAGCAGTACCTC.

A note on this clonotype: One end of the junction is discordant with germline, which a read error may explain. The chain is built from TRBV12-3 or TRBV12-4 and TRBJ2-7, with D possibly being TRBD2 (6 bases). The CDR3 sequence is 17 residues long. The CDR3 DNA is TGTGCCAGAAGTTTAACACCTGGCTGGGGGGACTCCTACGAGAAGTACTTC. As protein: CARSLTPGWGDSYEKYF.

Regarding this clonotype: Since a much larger clone is just one base distant, this may be a read error. The chain employs TRBV29-1 and TRBJ1-1; D not resolved. The CDR3 is 10 amino acids. The germline gives CDR1 SQVTM, CDR2 ANQGSEA. The CDR3 DNA sequence: TGCAGCGTTGTGAAGACTGAAGCTTTCTTT. Translating gives CSVVKTEAFF.

This clonotype was detected only once. Its ends do not fully match the called genes, so a read error is possible. The chain recombines TRBV7-9 with TRBJ2-1, with D perhaps matching TRBD1 (6 bases). Per the germline V gene, CDR1 is SEHNR and CDR2 is FQNEAQ (reference sequence). The length of the CDR3 is 13 residues. In DNA form, the CDR3 reads TGTGCCAACAGCTTAGGACAGATCAATGAGCAGTTCTTC. This encodes CANSLGQINEQFF.

As to this clonotype: The junction and the germline gene differ at one end; a read error may be behind it. The V call is TRBV7-9, the J call TRBJ1-5; D gene ambiguous. CDR1 SEHNR and CDR2 FQNEAQ come from the germline V gene (reference sequence). CDR3 size: 13 residues. CDR3 in amino acids: CASSLGGYQLQHF. CDR3 in DNA: TGTGCCAGCAGCTTAGGTGGTTATCAGCTCCAGCACTTT.

This chain connects TRBV7-9 to TRBJ2-7; a weak D match, TRBD2 (5 bases). V lost 5 bases and J lost 3, with 17 bases in between. The CDR3 covers 15 residues. Germline values: CDR1 SEHNR, CDR2 FQNEAQ (reference sequence). Here the CDR3 reads CASSERHGEGYEQYF. Written as DNA, the CDR3 is TGTGCCAGCAGCGAGCGACACGGGGAAGGCTACGAGCAGTACTTC. Complete variable domain (other parts from reference TRBV7-9 and TRBJ2-7): DTGVSQNPRHKITKRGQNVTFRCDPISEHNRLYWYRQTLGQGPEFLTYFQNEAQLEKSRLLSDRFSAERPKGSFSTLEIQRTEQGDSAMYLCASSERHGEGYEQYFGPGTRLTVT.

V usage is TRBV6-5 and J usage is TRBJ1-5; D call uncertain. Germline CDR1 MNHEY, CDR2 SVGAGI. The CDR3 has 16 residues. V was trimmed by 0 bases and J by 0 bases, leaving 9 bases between them. CDR3 residues: CASSYSCGDSNQPQHF. The CDR3 DNA reads TGTGCCAGCAGTTACTCGTGCGGGGATAGCAATCAGCCCCAGCATTTT.

The rearrangement links TRBV5-4 to TRBJ2-3; D is perhaps TRBD2 (7 bases). V shed 0 bases and J shed 3 bases, with 14 bases lying between them. The CDR3 loop spans 16 amino acids. Germline CDR1 reads SGHNT; CDR2 reads YYREEE (reference sequence). The CDR3 loop is CASSLDGGARTDTQYF. CDR3 sequence (DNA): TGTGCCAGCAGCTTGGATGGGGGGGCAAGGACAGATACGCAGTATTTT.

About this clonotype: Being one base from a much bigger clone, this may be a read error. V is TRBV11-3 and J is TRBJ2-5, with TRBD2 matching 7 bases. CDR1 and CDR2 (germline): SGHNT, YENEEA. The CDR3 runs 12 residues. The CDR3 here is CASSLGGETRYF. The CDR3 DNA reads TGTGCCAGCAGCCTGGGGGGGGAGACCCGGTACTTC. The full variable domain, its missing parts supplied by reference TRBV11-3 and TRBJ2-5, is EAGVVQSPRYKIIEKKQPVAFWCNPISGHNTLYWYLQNLGQGPELLIRYENEEAVDDSQLPKDRFSAERLKGVDSTLKIQPAELGDSAVYLCASSLGGETRYFGPGTRLLVL.

This clonotype has at least ten counts. The rearrangement joins TRBV10-3 to TRBJ2-2; no clear D gene. CDR1 and CDR2 (germline): ENHRY, SYGVKD. Trimming removed 7 bases from V and 2 bases from J, with 11 bases in between. The CDR3 is 14 residues long. The chain's CDR3 is CAIKETPNTGELFF. In DNA, the CDR3 is TGTGCCATCAAGGAGACACCAAACACCGGGGAGCTGTTTTTT.

This clonotype appeared a single time. A junction end diverges from the germline sequence, so it may reflect a read error. The rearrangement uses TRBV5-6 and TRBJ2-3; 9 nucleotides match TRBD2. Germline V gene lookup returns CDR1 SGHDT and CDR2 YYEEEE. This CDR3 contains 18 residues. CDR3 loop: CASSLASGNQGFTETQYF. DNA of the CDR3: TGTGCCAGCAGCTTGGCTAGCGGGAACCAAGGGTTCACAGAAACGCAGTATTTT.

Concerning this clonotype itself: It may be a read error: a sequence one base away is much more abundant. V usage is TRBV4-2 and J usage is TRBJ2-5; TRBD2 is a possible D gene (6 bases). V was cut by 0 bases and J by 2 bases, with 16 bases left in between. The CDR3 loop spans 17 amino acids. Germline CDR1 LGHNA, CDR2 YNFKEQ. DNA of the CDR3: TGTGCCAGCAGCCAAGATTTTGGCGGGGTCAGACAAGAGACCCAGTACTTC. Encoded protein: CASSQDFGGVRQETQYF.

The chain recombines TRBV5-6 with TRBJ2-1, with D perhaps matching TRBD2 (5 bases). This CDR3 has 13 amino acids. Trimming removed 0 bases from V and 15 bases from J, with 16 bases in between. Germline V gene sequence: CDR1 SGHDT, CDR2 YYEEEE. This chain's CDR3 is CASSLGVEGVAFF. In DNA, the CDR3 is TGTGCCAGCAGCTTGGGGGTCGAGGGAGTTGCGTTCTTC. Drawing the rest from reference TRBV5-6 and TRBJ2-1, the complete variable domain is DAGVTQSPTHLIKTRGQQVTLRCSPKSGHDTVSWYQQALGQGPQFIFQYYEEEERQRGNFPDRFSGHQFPNYSSELNVNALLLGDSALYLCASSLGVEGVAFFGPGTRLTVL.

Turning to this clonotype: This may arise from a read error, as a much more abundant clone is one base away. The rearrangement joins TRBV12-3 or TRBV12-4 to TRBJ2-2, with D perhaps given as TRBD1 or TRBD2 (5 bases each). The length of the CDR3 is 14 residues. Here the CDR3 DNA reads TGTGCCAGCAGTTCCGGGACCCTCACCGGGGAGCTGCTTTTT. This sequence encodes CASSSGTLTGELLF.

V and J are TRBV10-2 and TRBJ2-3, with no clear D. This CDR3 is 14 amino acids long. The ends were cut back, 7 bases at V and 6 bases at J, with 17 bases in the middle. The germline CDR1 and CDR2 sequences are WSHSY and SAAADI. This chain's CDR3 is CASNFIGQRDTQYF. DNA of the CDR3: TGCGCCAGCAATTTTATAGGGCAACGGGATACGCAGTATTTT.

Concerning this clonotype itself: The junction does not match germline at one end; this may be a read error. The chain is built from TRBV11-2 and TRBJ2-1; 10 nucleotides match TRBD2. CDR3 length: 17 residues. CDR1 SGHAT and CDR2 FQNNGV come from the germline V gene. CDR3 nucleotides: TGTGCCAGCAGCTTAATGCGAGCGGGAGGGATATACAATGAGGAGTTCTTC. Its translation is CASSLMRAGGIYNEEFF. The complete variable domain, with remaining parts taken from reference TRBV11-2 and TRBJ2-1, reads EAGVAQSPRYKIIEKRQSVAFWCNPISGHATLYWYQQILGQGPKLLIQFQNNGVVDDSQLPKDRFSAERLKGVDSTLKIQPAKLEDSAVYLCASSLMRAGGIYNEEFFGPGTRLTVL.